A selection of T cell receptor beta chains follows, all from one sample in a study of brain metastases from non-small cell lung cancer. Assay: immunoSEQ multiplex PCR; the TCRdb copy retains only in-frame clones and omits some. The sample shows 800 to 1,100 clones, about 79% of them seen only once. Sequencing used tumor-adjacent normal tissue. The receptors were sampled from a donor aged 40 or over with non-small cell lung cancer. Each CDR3 is given with its conserved first and last residue.

V gene: TRBV4-3; J gene: TRBJ2-2; CDR3 protein: CARQGQGTGELFF
V gene: TRBV7-7; J gene: TRBJ2-5; CDR3 protein: CASSLLQGAGGTQYF
V gene: TRBV9; J gene: TRBJ2-2; CDR3 protein: CASSVAGTGAVTGELFF
V gene: TRBV5-1; J gene: TRBJ2-1; CDR3 protein: CASSLFGTGDRGEQFF
V gene: TRBV7-9; J gene: TRBJ1-5; CDR3 protein: CTSSPLNQPQHF
V gene: TRBV6-5; J gene: TRBJ1-5; CDR3 protein: CASSYRWQGVNQPQHF
V gene: TRBV11-3; J gene: TRBJ2-2; CDR3 protein: CASSPTTWVPNTGELFF
V gene: TRBV5-1; J gene: TRBJ1-4; CDR3 protein: CASSSQGPPNEKLFF
V gene: TRBV10-3; J gene: TRBJ2-7; CDR3 protein: CAIRGDGESSYEQYF
V gene: TRBV7-9; J gene: TRBJ1-4; CDR3 protein: CASSLGQGNEKLFF
V gene: TRBV2; J gene: TRBJ2-7; CDR3 protein: CASRDTASAEQYF
V gene: TRBV15; J gene: TRBJ2-1; CDR3 protein: CATSRDSDTGHFF
V gene: TRBV5-6; J gene: TRBJ1-1; CDR3 protein: CASSLGKGFVNTEAFF
V gene: TRBV10-2; J gene: TRBJ2-7; CDR3 protein: CASSDFPSGSYEQYF
V gene: TRBV5-1; J gene: TRBJ2-3; CDR3 protein: CASSLGWTGGVTDTQYF
V gene: TRBV2; J gene: TRBJ1-5; CDR3 protein: CASRDRVSNQPQHF
V gene: TRBV19; J gene: TRBJ1-3; CDR3 protein: CASGETGGFGNTIYF
V gene: TRBV19; J gene: TRBJ2-3; CDR3 protein: CASSIGTDTQYF
V gene: TRBV7-3; J gene: TRBJ1-1; CDR3 protein: CASSLTAANTEAFF
V gene: TRBV4-3; J gene: TRBJ2-4; CDR3 protein: CASSPGRTGEMNIQYF
V gene: TRBV6-5; J gene: TRBJ1-1; CDR3 protein: CASSGGTEAFF
V gene: TRBV7-9; J gene: TRBJ2-3; CDR3 protein: CASSSKEGGTTGGTQYF
V gene: TRBV7-9; J gene: TRBJ2-1; CDR3 protein: CASRPGLATDNEQFF
V gene: TRBV6-1; J gene: TRBJ1-4; CDR3 protein: CASSETKTNEKLFF
V gene: TRBV2; J gene: TRBJ2-5; CDR3 protein: CASNFTPRGPQETQYF
V gene: TRBV5-1; J gene: TRBJ2-5; CDR3 protein: CASSLFGGETQYF
V gene: TRBV21-1; J gene: TRBJ2-7; CDR3 protein: CASGIPKGAFCYEQYF
V gene: TRBV6-8; J gene: TRBJ1-1; CDR3 protein: CASSLGTGIVTEAFF
V gene: TRBV6-2/TRBV6-3; J gene: TRBJ1-2; CDR3 protein: CASSLLGPNYGYTF
V gene: TRBV6-2/TRBV6-3; J gene: TRBJ2-4; CDR3 protein: CASSGISPNIQYF
V gene: TRBV18; J gene: TRBJ1-2; CDR3 protein: CASSPQDRGYTF
V gene: TRBV30; J gene: TRBJ1-2; CDR3 protein: CAWMGADYGYTF
V gene: TRBV9; J gene: TRBJ2-3; CDR3 protein: CASSARSNTDTQYF
V gene: TRBV2; J gene: TRBJ1-6; CDR3 protein: CASNAGQTNSPLHF
V gene: TRBV18; J gene: TRBJ2-2; CDR3 protein: CASSPPKDRVAGELFF
V gene: TRBV2; J gene: TRBJ2-1; CDR3 protein: CASTSGTASYNEQFF
V gene: TRBV7-8; J gene: TRBJ2-3; CDR3 protein: CASSLETGGSTDTQYF
V gene: TRBV7-9; J gene: TRBJ1-1; CDR3 protein: CASSRENTEAFF
V gene: TRBV2; J gene: TRBJ1-4; CDR3 protein: CASSQDRLNEKLFF
V gene: TRBV10-3; J gene: TRBJ1-2; CDR3 protein: CAISGDRGDYGYTF
V gene: TRBV2; J gene: TRBJ1-1; CDR3 protein: CASSGGTANTEAFF
V gene: TRBV5-6; J gene: TRBJ2-7; CDR3 protein: CASSYGQGPYEQYF
V gene: TRBV20-1; J gene: TRBJ2-3; CDR3 protein: CSASTDTQYF
V gene: TRBV10-3; J gene: TRBJ1-1; CDR3 protein: CAISESEWDPSAEAFF
V gene: TRBV9; J gene: TRBJ2-3; CDR3 protein: CASSVEADTQYF
V gene: TRBV12-3/TRBV12-4; J gene: TRBJ1-2; CDR3 protein: CASSQGDGYTF
V gene: TRBV6-5; J gene: TRBJ2-7; CDR3 protein: CASSYVSGEQYF
V gene: TRBV7-7; J gene: TRBJ2-2; CDR3 protein: CASSPLAGGTGELFF
V gene: TRBV6-2/TRBV6-3; J gene: TRBJ1-2; CDR3 protein: CASSSDQAGYGYTF
V gene: TRBV5-4; J gene: TRBJ1-2; CDR3 protein: CASSPPDRANGYTF
V gene: TRBV6-6; J gene: TRBJ2-5; CDR3 protein: CASSYPSQVETQYF
V gene: TRBV5-4; J gene: TRBJ2-1; CDR3 protein: CASSLFDTYNEQFF
V gene: TRBV7-9; J gene: TRBJ1-4; CDR3 protein: CASSLSDGNEKLFF
V gene: TRBV19; J gene: TRBJ1-2; CDR3 protein: CASRFGGQGSIYGYTF